The present T cell receptor (beta chain) was sequenced within a study of T cells after yellow fever vaccination. The length of the CDR3 is 15 residues. J lost 4 bases, V lost 6 bases, and 9 bases had no gene match. Germline CDR1 and CDR2: MDHEN and SYDVKM. The study made its TCR cDNA through 5'RACE template switching. That step introduced a universal primer site along with UMIs. One entry per CDR3 protein, called by TCRdb with MiXCR from the 5' RACE reads. Found here are 300,000 to 450,000 distinct CDR3 sequences, 6% to 8% of them singletons; the top ten hold about 15%. The study's findings and limits: At around 95% for CD4 and about 91% for CD8, most primary-vaccination clones showed up again after the booster. The secondary response was weaker, and its peak arrived faster, on day 5 versus 15.

This clonotype was counted many times. The target antigen is unknown. This TCR was recovered from a man younger than 45 who received the YFV17D yellow fever vaccine. The sample in question was PBMCs, obtained 5 days after the yellow fever booster vaccination. V and J are TRBV28 and TRBJ1-2, with 9 bases matching TRBD1. CDR3 protein: CASSAGTGRTYGYTF. The DNA of the CDR3 is TGTGCCAGCAGCGCAGGGACAGGGAGGACCTATGGCTACACCTTC.